This is a list of T cell receptor beta chains from one sample in a study of cytomegalovirus exposure and HLA in healthy donors. This table comes from immunoSEQ multiplex PCR, and its TCRdb copy is limited to in-frame clones, with some not included. The sample records 150,000 to 200,000 clones, approximately 78% being singletons. Source material: PBMCs. The receptors stem from a woman aged 18 to 35 in good health and CMV-seronegative. Both conserved end residues are part of each CDR3. D genes are given only for firm matches. Clone sizes are given selectively: once, few, many, or a class where the clone is expanded.

clone size	D gene	J gene	CDR3 length	V gene	CDR3 protein	CDR3 DNA
NA	TRBD1	TRBJ1-2	17	TRBV7-9	CASSSSPGQDYFYGYTF	TGTGCCAGCAGCTCCTCCCCGGGACAGGACTACTTCTATGGCTACACCTTC
NA	TRBD1	TRBJ1-1	17	TRBV7-9	CASRGGPWDSLNTEAFF	TGTGCCAGCAGAGGCGGACCCTGGGACAGTTTGAACACTGAAGCTTTCTTT
NA	NA	TRBJ1-2	14	TRBV28	CASSLASGSYGYTF	TGTGCCAGCAGTTTGGCATCGGGGAGCTATGGCTACACCTTC
NA	NA	TRBJ2-4	12	TRBV15	CATSSTSQIQYF	TGTGCCACCAGCAGTACTAGTCAAATTCAGTACTTC
NA	NA	TRBJ1-2	12	TRBV2	CASSENSYGYTF	TGTGCCAGCAGTGAAAACAGTTATGGCTACACCTTC
NA	TRBD1	TRBJ1-5	15	TRBV12-5	CASGPGTGAGQPQHF	TGTGCTAGTGGTCCCGGGACAGGGGCCGGCCAGCCCCAGCATTTT
NA	TRBD2	TRBJ2-1	14	TRBV9	CASSVGTSDNEQFF	TGTGCCAGCAGCGTCGGGACTAGCGACAATGAGCAGTTCTTC
NA	TRBD2	TRBJ2-3	17	TRBV7-9	CASSLMTSGSISDTQYF	TGTGCCAGCAGCTTAATGACTAGCGGGAGTATATCAGATACGCAGTATTTT
few	NA	TRBJ1-5	15	TRBV30	CAWSDGPFGGRPQHF	TGTGCCTGGAGTGACGGCCCTTTCGGCGGCCGGCCCCAGCATTTT
NA	NA	TRBJ2-1	13	TRBV28	CASSFGKNNEQFF	TGTGCCAGCAGTTTCGGGAAGAACAATGAGCAGTTCTTC
NA	TRBD2	TRBJ2-1	14	TRBV9	CASSVSGRRDEQFF	TGTGCCAGCAGCGTTAGCGGGAGGAGGGATGAGCAGTTCTTC
NA	TRBD2	TRBJ2-4	16	TRBV4-2	CASSQGWTSVGNIQYF	TGTGCCAGCAGCCAAGGATGGACTAGCGTCGGAAACATTCAGTACTTC
NA	TRBD2	TRBJ2-7	15	TRBV28	CASSLAGTSGYEQYF	TGTGCCAGCAGTTTAGCGGGGACTAGCGGTTACGAGCAGTACTTC
NA	NA	TRBJ2-1	15	TRBV4-3	CASSHDSSSYNEQFF	TGCGCCAGCAGCCATGACTCGAGCTCCTACAATGAGCAGTTCTTC
NA	NA	TRBJ2-5	13	TRBV11-2	CASSLGLGETQYF	TGTGCCAGCAGCTTAGGACTAGGGGAGACCCAGTACTTC
NA	TRBD2	TRBJ2-7	13	TRBV10-1	CASSVGGSGEQYF	TGCGCCAGCAGTGTCGGCGGGAGCGGCGAGCAGTACTTC
few	TRBD1	TRBJ2-2	16	TRBV4-3	CASSQTGGDGTGELFF	TGCGCCAGCAGCCAGACAGGGGGCGATGGGACCGGGGAGCTGTTTTTT